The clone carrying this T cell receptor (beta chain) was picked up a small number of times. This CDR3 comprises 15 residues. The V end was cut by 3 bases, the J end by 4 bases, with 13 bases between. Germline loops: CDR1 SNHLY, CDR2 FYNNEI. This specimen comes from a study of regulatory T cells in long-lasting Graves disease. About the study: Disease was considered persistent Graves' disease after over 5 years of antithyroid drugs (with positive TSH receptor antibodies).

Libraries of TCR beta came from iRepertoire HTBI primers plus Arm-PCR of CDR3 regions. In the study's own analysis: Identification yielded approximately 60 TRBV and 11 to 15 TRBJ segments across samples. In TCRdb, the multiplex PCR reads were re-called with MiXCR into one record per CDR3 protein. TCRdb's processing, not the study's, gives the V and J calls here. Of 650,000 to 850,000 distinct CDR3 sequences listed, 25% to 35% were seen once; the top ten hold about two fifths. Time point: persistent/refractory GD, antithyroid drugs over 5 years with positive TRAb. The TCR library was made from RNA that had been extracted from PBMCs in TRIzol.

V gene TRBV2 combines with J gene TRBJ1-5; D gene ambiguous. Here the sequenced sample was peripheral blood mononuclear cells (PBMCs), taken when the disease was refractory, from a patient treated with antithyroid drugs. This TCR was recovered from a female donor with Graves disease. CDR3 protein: CASSEVTSKNQPQHF. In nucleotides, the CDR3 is TGTGCCAGCAGTGAGGTGACATCTAAAAATCAGCCCCAGCATTTT.